This T cell receptor beta chain appears in the sequencing data of a study of blood T cell repertoires in COVID-19. Study as a whole: COVID-19 samples from acute and convalescent phases originated in the United States, Italy and Spain.

Original processing notes: Amplified reference gene primers provided the basis for estimating nucleated cell counts. Method: immunoSEQ multiplex PCR; TCRdb's copy keeps in-frame clones and lacks some. V and J calls plus clone size are reproduced from that table; the DNA served to infer D and trimming. The sample shows approximately 300,000 clones, nearly 90% of them seen only once. CDR1 and CDR2 from the germline V gene are SQVTM and ANQGSEA. There are 12 residues in the CDR3. V was cut by 2 bases and J by 1 base, with 5 bases left in between. There are many counts of this clone. The same CDR3 is also encoded by other DNA sequences in this sample.

Sequencing was carried out using peripheral blood. J is TRBJ1-1 and V is TRBV29-1, with D possibly being TRBD1 (5 bases). The clonotype comes from a woman aged 25 to 45 with COVID-19, enrolled during active disease. CDR3 DNA sequence: TGCAGCGTTGAAACAGGGAACACTGAAGCTTTCTTT. Amino acids: CSVETGNTEAFF.